The TCR beta chain under discussion was sequenced for a study of cytomegalovirus exposure and HLA in healthy donors. Findings of the study overall: With DRB1 most and HLA-C fewest, TCR association rates differed between HLA loci in a later analysis. Donor immune exposure was known only as CMV serostatus. A later analysis reported that several of the most significant clusters appeared to be linked to common viral pathogens, among them Epstein-Barr virus.

The PCR contained 60 Vbeta and 13 Jbeta primers. Sequencing used immunoSEQ multiplex PCR; TCRdb keeps in-frame clones, though not all of them. In the table there are 50,000 to 65,000 clones, 75% of which are singletons. Remarks on this clone: As yet, its antigen is unknown.

The CDR3 runs 15 residues. Germline-derived CDR1 and CDR2 are SNHLY and FYNNEI. This clonotype originated in a woman in her forties in good health and CMV-seropositive. The rearrangement links TRBV2 to TRBJ2-5; 10 bases match TRBD1. The DNA end is more similar to TRBJ2-7, so the J call may be wrong. The sample consisted of PBMCs. This CDR3 reads CASSEWDRGTYEQYF. CDR3 nucleotide sequence: TGTGCCAGCAGTGAATGGGACAGGGGTACCTACGAGCAGTACTTC.